Below are 16 T cell receptor beta chains sequenced from a single sample in a study of OX40 agonist ivuxolimab in advanced cancers. Produced via immunoSEQ multiplex PCR; TCRdb's table is partial and in-frame only. The repertoire holds some 50,000 clones, with 87% as singletons. The sample was CD4+ or CD8+ T cells sorted from blood, taken in a trial of the OX40 agonist ivuxolimab. The receptors were gathered from an adult with an advanced solid tumor such as melanoma, head and neck, liver or kidney cancer.

The chain carries TRBV5-4 and TRBJ1-3, with a tentative D call TRBD1 (5 bases). This CDR3 comprises 17 residues. Germline V lookup: CDR1 SGHNT, CDR2 YYREEE (reference sequence). Between the trimmed V and J ends, which lost 0 bases and 0 bases, there was a span of 13 bases. The CDR3: CASSLDRPMASGNTIYF. The CDR3 DNA reads as TGTGCCAGCAGCTTGGACAGGCCCATGGCCTCTGGAAACACCATATATTTT.

The rearrangement links TRBV7-2 to TRBJ2-1; TRBD1 matches 8 bases. Germline trimming cut 1 base from V and 5 bases from J; bases unmatched to any gene: 10. The CDR3 consists of 17 residues. Germline V CDR1 and CDR2: SGHTA, FQGNSA. This CDR3 reads CASSLGTGRRFDNEQFF. The CDR3, as DNA: TGTGCCAGCAGCTTAGGGACAGGGAGAAGGTTTGACAATGAGCAGTTCTTC.

The rearrangement uses TRBV6-6 and TRBJ1-2, with D unresolved. V dropped 5 bases and J dropped 3 bases, with 10 bases sitting between them. Germline loops: CDR1 MNHNY, CDR2 SVGAGI (reference sequence). The CDR3 contains 13 residues. The CDR3 DNA is TGTGCCAGCAGTCTTCCGGGCGACTATGGCTACACCTTC. Protein sequence: CASSLPGDYGYTF.

This chain joins TRBV4-1 and TRBJ1-3; TRBD1 aligns across 8 bases. CDR1 is MGHRA, CDR2 YSYEKL, per germline. Germline trimming cut 2 bases from V and 4 bases from J; bases unmatched to any gene: 7. The CDR3 is 16 amino acids. CDR3 sequence reads: CASSQPTGGGGNTIYF. The CDR3 bases are TGCGCCAGCAGCCAACCAACAGGGGGTGGGGGAAACACCATATATTTT.

The sample holds one count of this clone. The V and J genes are TRBV13 and TRBJ2-1, with D hard to call. Germline V lookup: CDR1 PRHDT, CDR2 FYEKMQ (reference sequence). This CDR3 region has 14 residues. V was clipped by 0 bases and J by 7 bases, with 10 bases between them. The CDR3 protein is CASSLGQGLNEQFF. CDR3 nucleotides: TGTGCCAGCAGCTTAGGCCAAGGTTTGAATGAGCAGTTCTTC.

This rearrangement joins TRBV5-1 to TRBJ2-5; D is ambiguous. CDR3 length equals 12 residues. Germline lookup yields CDR1 SGHRS and CDR2 YFSETQ. V was pared by 2 bases and J by 2 bases, with 4 bases between. The CDR3 here is CASSLPQETQYF. CDR3 nucleotides: TGCGCCAGCAGCTTACCACAAGAGACCCAGTACTTC.

The gene calls are TRBV4-2 and TRBJ1-5; perhaps TRBD1 as D (5 bases). With 3 bases removed from V and 11 bases from J, the gap between germline ends came to 14 bases. This CDR3 spans 13 amino acids. Germline CDR1 is LGHNA and CDR2 is YNFKEQ. Here the CDR3 DNA reads TGTGCCAGCAGCCAGGGACTGCTCCGGACCCAGCATTTT. The encoded protein is CASSQGLLRTQHF.

The chain has TRBV9 and TRBJ2-1; no definite D call. This CDR3 spans 13 amino acids. Trimming took off 7 bases at V and 1 base at J, with 9 bases between the two ends. CDR1 and CDR2 from the germline V gene are SGDLS and YYNGEE. CDR3 sequence: CASGRESYNEQFF. The CDR3 DNA reads as TGTGCCAGCGGGCGAGAATCCTACAATGAGCAGTTCTTC.

This clone appeared once. The chain has TRBV19 and TRBJ2-3, with TRBD2 matching over 12 bases. Germline CDR1 reads LNHDA; CDR2 reads SQIVND (reference sequence). The CDR3 sequence is 19 residues long. V gave up 5 bases and J gave up 3 bases; unmatched junction bases: 15. The CDR3 region has the DNA TGTGCCAGTAGTCCTCTCCTCCAGACTAGCGGGAGACGTACAGATACGCAGTATTTT. This sequence encodes CASSPLLQTSGRRTDTQYF.

The CDR3 DNA is TGCGCCAGCAGCTTTCAGGGCGGCACCGGGGAGCTGTTTTTT. The encoded protein is CASSFQGGTGELFF. V usage is TRBV5-1 and J usage is TRBJ2-2; maybe TRBD1 (5 bases). Per germline, CDR1 SGHRS and CDR2 YFSETQ. V dropped 2 bases and J dropped 4 bases, with 9 bases sitting between them. This CDR3 contains 14 residues.

The V call is TRBV7-2, the J call TRBJ1-5; D is uncertain. The CDR3 is made up of 13 amino acids. Germline assignment: CDR1 SGHTA and CDR2 FQGNSA. Trimming shortened V by 4 bases and J by 7 bases, and 11 bases separated the two germline ends. DNA for the CDR3: TGTGCCAGCAGCTCGACAAGAAGACAGCCCCAGCATTTT. It specifies CASSSTRRQPQHF.

Only a few counts were recorded for this clone. The chain has TRBV30 and TRBJ1-5, with 11 bases identical to TRBD1. V lost 8 bases and J lost 6; bases outside the gene matches: 6. The CDR3 covers 13 residues. Germline assignment: CDR1 GTSNPN and CDR2 SVGIG (reference sequence). The CDR3 sequence is CAGDRGFGQPQHF. The CDR3 bases are TGTGCCGGGGACAGGGGGTTTGGTCAGCCCCAGCATTTT.

The chain joins TRBV5-6 to TRBJ2-1; D might be TRBD2 (6 bases). The CDR3 length is 12 residues. The V end lost 4 bases, the J end lost 10 bases, and 12 bases lay between the germline ends. Germline V gene sequence: CDR1 SGHDT, CDR2 YYEEEE. The CDR3 nucleotides are TGTGCCAGCAGCCGCGGGGACTGGGAGCAGTTCTTC. It translates to CASSRGDWEQFF.

V and J are TRBV27 and TRBJ2-7, with D perhaps matching TRBD2 (6 bases). Germline values: CDR1 MNHEY, CDR2 SMNVEV (reference sequence). The CDR3 extends over 14 amino acids. V lost 3 bases to trimming and J lost 6 bases, with 15 bases between them. The CDR3 region is CASSFRLGGSEQYF. CDR3 in DNA: TGTGCCAGCAGTTTCCGCTTGGGAGGAAGCGAGCAGTACTTC.

The gene calls are TRBV7-9 and TRBJ2-3; the match to TRBD1 covers 7 bases. CDR1 and CDR2 from the germline V gene are SEHNR and FQNEAQ (reference sequence). V lost 7 bases and J lost 2; bases outside the gene matches: 6. The CDR3 consists of 14 residues. The CDR3 reads CASTPGGSTDTQYF. In DNA, the CDR3 is TGTGCCAGCACCCCAGGGGGATCCACAGATACGCAGTATTTT. Using reference TRBV7-9 and TRBJ2-3 for the parts outside the CDR3, the full variable domain is DTGVSQNPRHKITKRGQNVTFRCDPISEHNRLYWYRQTLGQGPEFLTYFQNEAQLEKSRLLSDRFSAERPKGSFSTLEIQRTEQGDSAMYLCASTPGGSTDTQYFGPGTRLTVL.

V usage is TRBV6-6 and J usage is TRBJ1-5; D possibly corresponds to TRBD1 (6 bases). Germline V gene sequence: CDR1 MNHNY, CDR2 SVGAGI (reference sequence). Trimming stripped 5 bases from V and 7 bases from J, with 15 bases between. CDR3 length: 14 residues. The CDR3: CASSLHRVGQPQHF. The CDR3 region has the DNA TGTGCCAGCAGTCTTCACAGGGTTGGACAGCCCCAGCATTTT.